This T cell receptor beta chain was documented in a study of post-analysis software for immune sequencing data. For the study at large: Relapsing-remitting, secondary progressive and progressive-relapsing forms made up the multiple sclerosis disease courses. Study-wide findings and caveats: Patients had higher frequencies than controls of roughly five TRBV segments, including TRBV5-6, TRBV5-1 and TRBV20-1. When the samples were clustered directly with F measure, those that had been prepared in the same batch showed strong co-clustering.

Sequencing libraries made from TCR beta cDNA carried unique molecular identifiers. It was from about 1 to 10 million T cells that around 500,000 cDNA molecules came. From the PCR reads, TCRdb called clonotypes with MiXCR, one entry per CDR3 protein. The sample includes around 190,000 distinct CDR3 sequences, over 25% of them seen just once. About this clonotype: Its antigen is unidentified.

V lost 8 bases and J 4 bases, leaving 18 bases between the germline ends. Germline assignment: CDR1 MNHEY and CDR2 SMNVEV (reference sequence). This CDR3 spans 15 amino acids. This receptor was taken from a girl under 18 with multiple sclerosis. V is TRBV27 and J is TRBJ2-1; tentatively, D is TRBD2 (6 bases). The sequenced sample was blood. Written as DNA, the CDR3 is TGTGCCAGCGCTAGCGAGTTCCCCTATTACAATGAGCAGTTCTTC. Amino acid sequence: CASASEFPYYNEQFF.